The clone carrying this T cell receptor (beta chain) showed up many times. This specimen belongs to a study of blood T cell repertoires in COVID-19. Turning to the study itself: Acute and convalescent COVID-19 samples came from the United States, Italy and Spain. T cells, B-cell-depleted T cells, or PBMCs provided the cDNA or gDNA that served as material.

Germline V gene lookup returns CDR1 MNHEY and CDR2 SMNVEV (reference sequence). The CDR3 is 15 amino acids. J lost 3 bases, V lost 3 bases, and 7 bases had no gene match. Study processing details: Estimates of nucleated cell counts were drawn from the amplification of reference gene primers. The method was immunoSEQ multiplex PCR; TCRdb's version includes in-frame clones alone and lacks a portion of them. D and trimming come from the DNA, and the V and J calls and clone size come from that table. The sample lists some 120,000 clones; around 81% were seen once. The receptor's source is a woman between 45 and 65 years old with acute or convalescent COVID-19. The chain recombines TRBV27 with TRBJ2-7; 8 bases agree with TRBD1. Sequenced material: peripheral blood. For the CDR3, the DNA is TGTGCCAGCAGTTTTCACGGGACAGGCATCTACGAGCAGTACTTC. The encoded protein is CASSFHGTGIYEQYF.